This section outlines one T cell receptor (beta chain) sequence together with its context. Its matching antigen is unknown. The data were obtained in a study of cytomegalovirus exposure and HLA in healthy donors. Overall study context: Prior work identified 95 million to 120 million unique TCR beta sequences in 190 million or so T cells. Study-wide results and limits: An assumption of roughly uniform sequencing depth across donors underlay the presence/absence analyses. Fewer N-insertions (relative to the approximately 700-donor mean) were reportedly seen in an Asian-associated ancestry cluster in a later analysis. Indistinguishable V segments such as TRBV6-2 and TRBV6-3 were excluded.

The PCR was carried out with 60 Vbeta primers and 13 Jbeta primers. Method: immunoSEQ multiplex PCR; TCRdb's copy keeps in-frame clones and lacks some. The sample has more than 95,000 clones, 70% to 85% seen once. Germline V CDR1 and CDR2: SNHLY, FYNNEI. There are 13 residues in the CDR3. V shed 6 bases and J shed 7 bases, with 16 bases lying between them. Sequencing was done on a sample of PBMCs. This chain connects TRBV2 to TRBJ2-7; a weak D match, TRBD1 (6 bases). The sequence was collected from a man between 18 and 35 years old in good health and CMV-seronegative. The CDR3 here is CASSITGIGEQYF. The CDR3 DNA is TGTGCCAGCAGCATCACAGGGATCGGGGAGCAGTACTTC. Full variable domain (rest looked up from reference TRBV2 and TRBJ2-7): EPEVTQTPSHQVTQMGQEVILRCVPISNHLYFYWYRQILGQKVEFLVSFYNNEISEKSEIFDDQFSVERPDGSNFTLKIRSTKLEDSAMYFCASSITGIGEQYFGPGTRLTVT.